Following are 16 T cell receptor delta chains from one sample sequenced in a study of delta chain sequences of gamma delta T cells. TCRdb reanalysed the 5' RACE reads with CATT. The top ten clones hold 17% of a sample with over 2,000 delta-chain clones, approximately 30% of them seen once. Source material: either unsorted cells or a sorted T cell fraction (not recorded which). These receptors were obtained from a human donor in good health.

In this sample, this clone is medium-sized. This sequence joins TRDV2 and TRDJ3, with 9 bases that match TRDD3. V shed 0 bases, J shed 0 bases, and the junction held 11 bases outside the gene matches. Germline assignment: CDR1 GEAIGNYY and CDR2 EKD. This CDR3 region has 21 residues. The chain's CDR3 is CACDTGSWGMGSSWDTRQMFF. The CDR3 bases are TGTGCCTGTGACACCGGAAGCTGGGGGATGGGAAGCTCCTGGGACACCCGACAGATGTTTTTC.

V is TRDV2 and J is TRDJ1, with 13 bases fitting TRDD3. V lost 3 bases, J lost 2 bases, and 8 bases stayed unmatched. In germline, CDR1 is GEAIGNYY, CDR2 EKD. This CDR3 region has 17 residues. CDR3 loop: CACDRLLGDTKTDKLIF. The CDR3 DNA follows: TGTGCCTGTGACCGTTTACTGGGGGATACGAAAACCGATAAACTCATCTTT.

With respect to this clone: The likely explanation is a read error, given a far larger clone one base away. There is no V gene call, and the J gene is TRDJ1. This CDR3 spans 10 amino acids. As DNA, the CDR3 is TGTGCCTGGTCGACCAATAAACTCATCTTT. This translates into CAWSTNKLIF.

This clone was detected a few times. The gene calls are TRDV2 and TRDJ3, with 8 positions matching TRDD3. After removal of 0 bases from V and 0 bases from J, the junction contained 15 bases not matched to a gene. This CDR3 region has 22 residues. Germline values: CDR1 GEAIGNYY, CDR2 EKD. CDR3 bases: TGTGCCTGTGACACCGCTCACTGGGGGGCTACGCCTTCCTCCTGGGACACCCGACAGATGTTTTTC. Encoded protein: CACDTAHWGATPSSWDTRQMFF.

This clone was detected a few times. The gene calls are TRDV2 and TRDJ3; D perhaps matches TRDD3 (5 bases). The CDR3 has 27 amino acids. V lost 3 bases, J lost 0 bases, and 41 bases lay in between. CDR1 is GEAIGNYY and CDR2 is EKD in the germline V gene. The CDR3 DNA follows: TGTGCCTGTGACTCTTTCTACACCGACGGAAGGGATTGGGGTACGTCGGGGGGCTCCTGGGACACCCGACAGATGTTTTTC. It encodes CACDSFYTDGRDWGTSGGSWDTRQMFF.

Notes on this clone: This likely traces to a read error, being one base from a far larger clone. The same CDR3 arises from other DNA sequences in this sample as well. The J gene was reported as TRDJ1; the V gene went uncalled; TRDD3, the table's D call, was not compared with the DNA. CDR3 length equals 21 residues. The CDR3 bases are TGTTCTGTACTCGGCTCTTGGGGGCCCTTCACTGGGGGCCCCGACACCGATAAACTCATCTTT. Amino acid sequence: CSVLGSWGPFTGGPDTDKLIF.

As regards this clone: A much larger clone differs by one base, so this may be a read error. The rearrangement uses TRDV2 and TRDJ1, with TRDD3 matching 8 bases. Germline assignment: CDR1 GEAIGNYY and CDR2 EKD. The CDR3 is 15 residues long. V gave up 2 bases and J gave up 9 bases; unmatched junction bases: 13. CDR3 sequence: CACDKLGGREVELIF. The CDR3 DNA reads TGTGCCTGTGACAAACTGGGGGGAAGGGAGGTGGAACTCATCTTT.

As for this clone: A much larger clone lies a single base off, so this may be a read error. The rearrangement joins TRDV2 to TRDJ3, with 10 positions matching TRDD3. The CDR3 contains 19 residues. The V gene's germline CDR1 is GEAIGNYY and CDR2 EKD. The CDR3 DNA is TGTGCCTGTGACTCCACTGGGGGATTCGGAGGCTGGAACACCCGACAGATGTTTTTC. This gives the protein CACDSTGGFGGWNTRQMFF.

This clone was seen only a few times. The chain links TRDV2 to TRDJ1; D is perhaps TRDD3 (6 bases). This CDR3 is built from 16 residues. V shed 3 bases and J shed 6 bases, with 22 bases lying between them. Germline CDR1 GEAIGNYY, CDR2 EKD. The CDR3 protein is CACDSWGDTPMNKLIF. CDR3 nucleotides: TGTGCCTGTGACTCCTGGGGAGACACCCCTATGAATAAACTCATCTTT.

Within the sample, this clone is medium-sized. V and J are TRDV2 and TRDJ1; the D is unclear. The V gene lost 0 bases and the J gene lost 4 bases, with 11 bases spanning the gap. Germline lookup yields CDR1 GEAIGNYY and CDR2 EKD. This CDR3 has 14 amino acids. In nucleotides, the CDR3 is TGTGCCTGTGACACCCTTGAGGACCACGATAAACTCATCTTT. This translates into CACDTLEDHDKLIF.

To note about this clone: The mismatch at residue 14 between this DNA's translation and the TCRdb protein of a much larger clone likely reflects a read error; the protein shown is translated from the DNA. V and J are TRDV2 and TRDJ3, with TRDD3 matching over 9 bases. CDR3 length equals 21 residues. The V segment lost 3 bases and the J segment 7 bases; nucleotides outside the gene matches: 21. Germline assignment: CDR1 GEAIGNYY and CDR2 EKD. The DNA of the CDR3 is TGTGCCTGTGACCCGGCCTTCCAACGCGGGGGGATACTCTGTGACACCCGACAGATGTTTTTC. It encodes CACDPAFQRGGILCDTRQMFF.

Regarding this clone: A read error is possible here, since a much larger clone lies one base away. The CDR3 DNA follows: TGTGCCTGTGACACCCTAGGAACGGGTTTGGGGATACGCGAGAAGAACACCGATAAAATCATCTTT. It yields the protein CACDTLGTGLGIREKNTDKIIF. J is TRDJ1 and V is TRDV2; 9 bases match TRDD3. The V gene's germline CDR1 is GEAIGNYY and CDR2 EKD. This CDR3 contains 22 residues.

The DNA of the CDR3 is TGTGCCTGTGACACCCTAAACTGGGGGATAACTACGAGGTCCTGGGACACCCGACAGATGTTTTTC. It is translated as CACDTLNWGITTRSWDTRQMFF. This chain uses TRDV2 with TRDJ3; 11 bases match TRDD3. CDR3 size: 22 residues. After removal of 0 bases from V and 1 base from J, the junction contained 13 bases not matched to a gene. CDR1 is GEAIGNYY and CDR2 is EKD in the germline V gene.

About this clone itself: A much larger clone differs by one base, so this may be a read error. The rearrangement uses TRDV2 and TRDJ1; D possibly matches TRDD2 or TRDD3 (5 bases each). V gave up 0 bases and J gave up 0 bases, with 28 bases separating them. The CDR3 consists of 21 residues. Germline V gene sequence: CDR1 GEAIGNYY, CDR2 EKD. The CDR3, as DNA: TGTGCCTGTGACACCGTACTTTCTACTTGGGGACTACCTACCTACACCGATAAACTCATCTTT. It is translated as CACDTVLSTWGLPTYTDKLIF.

Concerning this clone: This clone may be a read error of a much larger clone one base away. Other nucleotide sequences in the sample specify the same CDR3. This chain connects TRDV2 to TRDJ1; 11 nucleotides align to TRDD3. The CDR3 sequence is 15 residues long. CDR1 GEAIGNYY and CDR2 EKD come from the germline V gene. CDR3 region: CACDPVDGGYDKLIF. CDR3 sequence (DNA): TGTGCCTGTGACCCGGTGGATGGGGGATACGATAAGCTCATCTTT.

This clone appeared a few times. No V gene call was produced; the J gene was TRDJ1; TRDD3, the table's D call, was not compared with the DNA. The CDR3 consists of 31 residues. The CDR3 sequence is CSGVLGGKKEEEGFYTDVFHCALEDTDKLIF. CDR3 bases: TGCTCTGGTGTCTTGGGGGGAAAAAAGGAAGAAGAGGGTTTTTATACTGATGTGTTTCATTGTGCCTTGGAGGACACCGATAAACTCATCTTT.